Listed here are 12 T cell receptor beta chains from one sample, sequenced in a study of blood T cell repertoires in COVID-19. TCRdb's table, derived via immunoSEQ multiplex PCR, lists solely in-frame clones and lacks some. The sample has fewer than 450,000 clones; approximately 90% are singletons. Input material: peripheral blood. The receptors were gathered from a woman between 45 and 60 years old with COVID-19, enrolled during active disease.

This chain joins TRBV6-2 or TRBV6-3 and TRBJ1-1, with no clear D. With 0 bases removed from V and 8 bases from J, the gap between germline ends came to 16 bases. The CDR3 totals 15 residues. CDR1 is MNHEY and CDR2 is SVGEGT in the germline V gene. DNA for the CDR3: TGTGCCAGCAGTTACTCGGAGCCCAGCGGGAGGGAAGCTTTCTTT. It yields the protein CASSYSEPSGREAFF.

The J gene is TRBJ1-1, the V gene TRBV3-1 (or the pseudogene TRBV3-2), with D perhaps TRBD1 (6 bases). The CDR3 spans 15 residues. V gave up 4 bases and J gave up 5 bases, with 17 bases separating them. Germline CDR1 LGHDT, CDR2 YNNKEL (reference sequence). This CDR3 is CASSPTVAGETEAFF. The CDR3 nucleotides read TGTGCCAGCAGCCCAACCGTCGCAGGGGAGACTGAAGCTTTCTTT.

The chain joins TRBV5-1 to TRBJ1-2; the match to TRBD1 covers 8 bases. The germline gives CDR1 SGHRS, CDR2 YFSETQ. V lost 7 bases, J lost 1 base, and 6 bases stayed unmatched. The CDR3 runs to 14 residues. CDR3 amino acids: CASSRGQDNYGYTF. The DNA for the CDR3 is TGCGCCAGCTCGAGGGGACAGGATAACTATGGCTACACCTTC.

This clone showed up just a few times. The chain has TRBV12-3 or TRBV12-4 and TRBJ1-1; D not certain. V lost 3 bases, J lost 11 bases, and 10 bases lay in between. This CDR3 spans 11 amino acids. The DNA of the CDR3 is TGTGCCAGCAGTTTGGGAGCGACGGCTTTCTTT. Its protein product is CASSLGATAFF.

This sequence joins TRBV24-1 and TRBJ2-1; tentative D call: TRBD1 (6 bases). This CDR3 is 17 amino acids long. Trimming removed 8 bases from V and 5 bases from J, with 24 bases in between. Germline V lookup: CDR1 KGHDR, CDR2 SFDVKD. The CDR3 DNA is TGTGCCACCACCCTAACTAGAGGGGACATTACCCACAATGAGCAGTTCTTC. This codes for CATTLTRGDITHNEQFF.

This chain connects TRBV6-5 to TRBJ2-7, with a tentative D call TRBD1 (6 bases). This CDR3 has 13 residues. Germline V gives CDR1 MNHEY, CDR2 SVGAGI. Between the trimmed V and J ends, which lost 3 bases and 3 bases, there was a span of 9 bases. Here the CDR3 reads CASSYQGFYEQYF. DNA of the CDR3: TGTGCCAGCAGTTATCAGGGGTTCTACGAGCAGTACTTC.

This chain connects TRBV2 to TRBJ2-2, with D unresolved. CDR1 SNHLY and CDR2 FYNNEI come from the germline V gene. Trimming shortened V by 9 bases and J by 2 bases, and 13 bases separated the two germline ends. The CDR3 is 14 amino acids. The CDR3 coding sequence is TGTGCCAGTGACGAGGAGTACAACACCGGGGAGCTGTTTTTT. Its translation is CASDEEYNTGELFF.

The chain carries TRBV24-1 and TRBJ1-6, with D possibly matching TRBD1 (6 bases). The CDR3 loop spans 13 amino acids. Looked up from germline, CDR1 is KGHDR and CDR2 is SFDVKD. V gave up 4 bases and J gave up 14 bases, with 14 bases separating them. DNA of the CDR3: TGTGCCACCAGTGACCCTCTAGGGGGGGCCCTCCACTTT. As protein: CATSDPLGGALHF.

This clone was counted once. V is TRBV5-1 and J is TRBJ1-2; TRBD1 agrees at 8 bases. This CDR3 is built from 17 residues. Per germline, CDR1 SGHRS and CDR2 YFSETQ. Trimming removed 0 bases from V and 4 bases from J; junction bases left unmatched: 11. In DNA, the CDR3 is TGCGCCAGCAGCTTGGCCTGGACAGGGCGGGACCCCTATGGCTACACCTTC. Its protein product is CASSLAWTGRDPYGYTF.

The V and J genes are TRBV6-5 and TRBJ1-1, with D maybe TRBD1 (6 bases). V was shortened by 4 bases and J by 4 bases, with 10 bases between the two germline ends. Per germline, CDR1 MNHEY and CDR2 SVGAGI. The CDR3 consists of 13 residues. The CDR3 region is CASSSPGATEAFF. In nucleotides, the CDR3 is TGTGCCAGCAGTTCCCCAGGGGCCACTGAAGCTTTCTTT.

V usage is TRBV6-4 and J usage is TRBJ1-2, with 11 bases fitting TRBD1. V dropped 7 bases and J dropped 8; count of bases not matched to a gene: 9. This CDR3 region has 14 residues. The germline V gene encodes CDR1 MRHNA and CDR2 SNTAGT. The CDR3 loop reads CASTPGQGAGGYTF. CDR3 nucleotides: TGTGCCAGCACCCCCGGACAGGGGGCGGGAGGCTACACCTTC.

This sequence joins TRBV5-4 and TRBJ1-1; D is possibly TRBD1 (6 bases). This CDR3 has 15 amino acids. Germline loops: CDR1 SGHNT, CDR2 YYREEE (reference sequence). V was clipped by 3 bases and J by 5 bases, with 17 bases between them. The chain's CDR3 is CASSSPVTGKTEAFF. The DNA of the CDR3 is TGTGCCAGCAGCTCCCCCGTGACAGGCAAAACTGAAGCTTTCTTT.